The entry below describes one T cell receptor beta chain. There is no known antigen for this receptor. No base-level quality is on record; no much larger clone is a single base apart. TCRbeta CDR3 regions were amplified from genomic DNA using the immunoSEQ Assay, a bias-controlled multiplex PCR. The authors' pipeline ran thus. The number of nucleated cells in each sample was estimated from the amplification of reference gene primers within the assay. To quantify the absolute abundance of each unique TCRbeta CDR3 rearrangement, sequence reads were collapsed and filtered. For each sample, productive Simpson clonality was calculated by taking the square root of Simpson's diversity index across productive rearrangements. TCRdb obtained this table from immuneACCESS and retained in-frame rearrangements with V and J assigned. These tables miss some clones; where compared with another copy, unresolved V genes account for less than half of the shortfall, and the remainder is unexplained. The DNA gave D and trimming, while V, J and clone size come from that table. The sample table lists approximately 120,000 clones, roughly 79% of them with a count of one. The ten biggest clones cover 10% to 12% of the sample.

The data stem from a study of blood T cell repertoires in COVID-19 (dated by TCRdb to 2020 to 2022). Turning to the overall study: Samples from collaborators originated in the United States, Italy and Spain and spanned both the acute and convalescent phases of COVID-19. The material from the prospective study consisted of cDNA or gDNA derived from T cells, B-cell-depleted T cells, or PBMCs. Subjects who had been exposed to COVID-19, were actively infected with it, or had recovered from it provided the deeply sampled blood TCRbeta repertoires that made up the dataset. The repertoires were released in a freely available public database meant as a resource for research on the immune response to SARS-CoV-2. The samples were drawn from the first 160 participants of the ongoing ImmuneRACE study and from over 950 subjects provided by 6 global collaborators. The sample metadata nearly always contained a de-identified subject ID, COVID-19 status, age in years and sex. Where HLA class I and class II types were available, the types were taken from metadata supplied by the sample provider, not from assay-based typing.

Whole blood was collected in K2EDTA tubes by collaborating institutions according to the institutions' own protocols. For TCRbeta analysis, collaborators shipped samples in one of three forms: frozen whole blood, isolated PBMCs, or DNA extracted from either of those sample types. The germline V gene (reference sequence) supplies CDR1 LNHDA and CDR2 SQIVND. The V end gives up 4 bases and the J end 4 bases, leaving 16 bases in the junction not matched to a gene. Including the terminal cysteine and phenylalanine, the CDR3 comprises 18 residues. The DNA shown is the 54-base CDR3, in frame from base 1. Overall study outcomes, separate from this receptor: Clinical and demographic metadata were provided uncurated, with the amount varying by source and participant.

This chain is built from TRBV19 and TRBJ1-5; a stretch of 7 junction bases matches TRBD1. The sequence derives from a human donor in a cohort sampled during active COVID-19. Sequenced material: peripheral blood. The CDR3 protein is CASSTGGQLSTSNQPQHF. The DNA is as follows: TGTGCCAGTAGTACTGGGGGACAGCTTTCTACCTCTAATCAGCCCCAGCATTTT.